The 32 T cell receptor beta chains listed next were all sequenced from one sample in a study of cytomegalovirus exposure and HLA in healthy donors. Primers included in the PCR were 60 Vbeta and 13 Jbeta primers. Profiled with immunoSEQ multiplex PCR; TCRdb holds only in-frame clones, not every one. The sample consists of about 160,000 clones, roughly 77% of them appearing once. The sample taken for sequencing was PBMCs. Receptor source: a woman aged 18-35 years in good health and CMV-seronegative.

The CDR3 loop is CASSLVGADTGELFF. The CDR3 DNA reads as TGTGCCAGCAGCTTGGTGGGGGCGGACACCGGGGAGCTGTTTTTT. This chain uses TRBV5-5 with TRBJ2-2, with D perhaps matching TRBD1 (6 bases). Per germline, CDR1 SGHKS and CDR2 YYEKEE (reference sequence). Trimming pared 0 bases from V and 3 bases from J, leaving 9 bases between. The CDR3 is 15 residues long.

The chain uses TRBV4-1 and TRBJ2-7; 7 bases line up with TRBD2. Looked up from germline, CDR1 is MGHRA and CDR2 is YSYEKL. V trimming: 2 bases; J trimming: 5 bases; junction bases outside the gene matches: 12. The CDR3 totals 16 residues. The CDR3 bases are TGCGCCAGCAGCCAAATAGCGGGCCCCATTATTGACGAGCAGTACTTC. It is translated as CASSQIAGPIIDEQYF.

The chain uses TRBV5-1 and TRBJ2-5, with 10 bases identical to TRBD1. CDR1 and CDR2 (germline): SGHRS, YFSETQ. The CDR3 is 14 amino acids. Trimming cost V 4 bases and J 4 bases; bases outside gene matches: 4. In DNA form, the CDR3 reads TGCGCCAGCAGCCCGGACAGGGGGAGAGAGACCCAGTACTTC. Its protein product is CASSPDRGRETQYF.

The V call is TRBV9, the J call TRBJ2-1; D might be TRBD2 (6 bases). With 0 bases removed from V and 3 bases from J, the gap between germline ends came to 10 bases. Germline V gene data show CDR1 as SGDLS and CDR2 as YYNGEE. The CDR3 is 15 amino acids. The CDR3 here is CASSVDSGYYNEQFF. CDR3 sequence (DNA): TGTGCCAGCAGCGTAGATAGCGGATACTACAATGAGCAGTTCTTC. Full variable domain (remainder filled in from reference TRBV9 and TRBJ2-1): DSGVTQTPKHLITATGQRVTLRCSPRSGDLSVYWYQQSLDQGLQFLIQYYNGEERAKGNILERFSAQQFPDLHSELNLSSLELGDSALYFCASSVDSGYYNEQFFGPGTRLTVL.

The chain couples TRBV15 to TRBJ1-4, with D uncertain. Germline loops: CDR1 LNHNV, CDR2 YYDKDF (reference sequence). This CDR3 is built from 13 residues. V was clipped by 1 base and J by 7 bases, with 7 bases between them. The chain's CDR3 is CATSRGPFEKLFF. CDR3 DNA: TGTGCCACCAGCAGAGGGCCTTTTGAAAAACTGTTTTTT.

Note on this clone: This specimen includes other DNA sequences encoding the same CDR3. The chain couples TRBV5-1 to TRBJ1-5; D might be TRBD1 (6 bases). The CDR3 runs to 15 residues. V was pared by 3 bases and J by 4 bases, with 14 bases between. Germline CDR1 SGHRS, CDR2 YFSETQ. The CDR3 loop reads CASSSTGISNQPQHF. Here the CDR3 DNA reads TGCGCCAGCAGCTCTACAGGGATTTCGAATCAGCCCCAGCATTTT.

This rearrangement joins TRBV19 to TRBJ1-1; TRBD1 might be the D (6 bases). V lost 5 bases and J lost 0, with 16 bases in between. The CDR3 consists of 16 residues. Looked up from germline, CDR1 is LNHDA and CDR2 is SQIVND (reference sequence). The CDR3 protein is CASSYLDSRVNTEAFF. As DNA, the CDR3 is TGTGCCAGTAGTTACTTGGACAGCCGAGTGAACACTGAAGCTTTCTTT.

CDR3 bases: TGTGCCAGCAGTGTAGCGGAAGACTATTACAATGAGCAGTTCTTC. It translates to CASSVAEDYYNEQFF. The V gene is TRBV28, the J gene TRBJ2-1; D may be TRBD2 (6 bases). This CDR3 has 15 amino acids. V was shortened by 5 bases and J by 4 bases, with 15 bases between the two germline ends. From germline, CDR1 is MDHEN and CDR2 SYDVKM.

This clone came up once. The chain joins TRBV5-1 to TRBJ2-7, with 8 bases matching TRBD1. This CDR3 has 13 residues. V shed 4 bases and J 6 bases; nucleotides not matched to a gene: 6. Germline V lookup: CDR1 SGHRS, CDR2 YFSETQ. The CDR3 DNA is TGCGCCAGCAGCCAGGCAGGGGGCGGCGAGCAGTACTTC. It specifies CASSQAGGGEQYF.

Sample share makes this clone medium-sized. V gene TRBV6-1 combines with J gene TRBJ1-1; TRBD1 agrees at 8 bases. CDR1 MNHNS and CDR2 SASEGT come from the germline V gene. V trimming: 4 bases; J trimming: 3 bases; junction bases outside the gene matches: 16. The CDR3 contains 18 residues. The CDR3, as DNA: TGTGCCAGCAGTGGGTGGTGGACCGGACAGGGCATGGACACTGAAGCTTTCTTT. Its translation is CASSGWWTGQGMDTEAFF.

This clone was recorded a few times. The V gene is TRBV10-2, the J gene TRBJ2-1, with 7 bases aligning to TRBD2. Germline V CDR1 and CDR2: WSHSY, SAAADI. The length of the CDR3 is 15 residues. With 2 bases clipped from V and 3 bases from J, the junction kept 4 bases outside the gene matches. The CDR3 protein is CASSEEASGYNEQFF. The CDR3 DNA reads as TGCGCCAGCAGTGAGGAGGCTAGCGGCTACAATGAGCAGTTCTTC.

The V call is TRBV4-1, the J call TRBJ1-1; 7 bases agree with TRBD1. This CDR3 spans 15 amino acids. CDR1 and CDR2 from the germline V gene are MGHRA and YSYEKL. The V gene end was trimmed by 7 bases and the J gene end by 2 bases; junction bases not matched to a gene: 10. As DNA, the CDR3 is TGCGCCAGCACAAAAGGCTACAGGGGTAACACTGAAGCTTTCTTT. Its protein is CASTKGYRGNTEAFF.

The genes are TRBV5-1 and TRBJ2-7; 8 positions agree with TRBD1. The CDR3 totals 16 residues. Looked up from germline, CDR1 is SGHRS and CDR2 is YFSETQ. Trimming cost V 3 bases and J 3 bases; bases outside gene matches: 11. CDR3 bases: TGCGCCAGCAGCTCATGGGGGACAGGCTACTACTACGAGCAGTACTTC. Protein sequence: CASSSWGTGYYYEQYF.

The chain couples TRBV14 to TRBJ2-7, with D possibly TRBD2 on 5 matching bases. V lost 6 bases and J lost 0, with 12 bases in between. In germline, CDR1 is SGHDN, CDR2 FVKESK. There are 14 residues in the CDR3. This chain's CDR3 is CASSQTGISYEQYF. The CDR3 DNA sequence: TGTGCCAGCAGTCAAACCGGGATCTCCTACGAGCAGTACTTC.

The chain combines TRBV29-1 with TRBJ1-5; D remains unclear. Germline V gene data show CDR1 as SQVTM and CDR2 as ANQGSEA. V was trimmed by 5 bases and J by 6 bases, leaving 14 bases between them. The CDR3 is made up of 13 amino acids. Here the CDR3 reads CSVQSGRGQPQHF. The CDR3 DNA is TGCAGCGTTCAATCTGGACGGGGTCAGCCCCAGCATTTT.

V gene TRBV7-3 combines with J gene TRBJ2-7, with D tentatively TRBD2 (6 bases). The CDR3 loop spans 13 amino acids. V lost 0 bases and J 6 bases, leaving 9 bases between the germline ends. CDR1 is SGHTA and CDR2 is FQGTGA in the germline V gene. Here the CDR3 DNA reads TGTGCCAGCAGCTTAACGGTCGGGGGCGAGCAGTACTTC. It translates to CASSLTVGGEQYF.

V and J are TRBV5-1 and TRBJ1-4, with D maybe TRBD1 (6 bases). The V gene lost 1 base and the J gene lost 5 bases, with 12 bases spanning the gap. The CDR3 runs to 15 residues. Germline lookup yields CDR1 SGHRS and CDR2 YFSETQ. The CDR3 loop is CASSLWGGRNEKLFF. The CDR3 DNA reads as TGCGCCAGCAGCTTGTGGGGGGGCAGGAATGAAAAACTGTTTTTT.

The genes are TRBV18 and TRBJ2-7; tentative D call: TRBD2 (5 bases). CDR1 is KGHSH, CDR2 LQKENI, per germline. V shed 2 bases and J shed 2 bases, with 10 bases lying between them. The CDR3 runs to 14 residues. CDR3 amino acids: CASSPAGNPYEQYF. CDR3 nucleotide sequence: TGTGCCAGCTCACCAGCGGGCAACCCCTACGAGCAGTACTTC.

The chain has TRBV9 and TRBJ2-3, with 7 bases aligning to TRBD2. Trimming at V came to 4 bases and at J to 2 bases, leaving 7 bases not matched to a gene. This CDR3 spans 15 amino acids. CDR1 is SGDLS, CDR2 YYNGEE, per germline. The CDR3 sequence is CASSPGGMATDTQYF. In DNA form, the CDR3 reads TGTGCCAGCAGCCCCGGGGGGATGGCCACAGATACGCAGTATTTT.

The V call is TRBV6-6, the J call TRBJ1-4, with 9 bases lining up with TRBD1. Germline values: CDR1 MNHNY, CDR2 SVGAGI (reference sequence). CDR3 length equals 14 residues. V lost 5 bases and J lost 10; bases outside the gene matches: 8. CDR3 nucleotide sequence: TGTGCCAGCAGTACGGACAGGGGAGGTGGAAAACTGTTTTTT. Translated: CASSTDRGGGKLFF.

V is TRBV5-1 and J is TRBJ2-7; D is unresolved. CDR1 SGHRS and CDR2 YFSETQ come from the germline V gene. V lost 4 bases, J lost 7 bases, and 18 bases lay in between. The CDR3 is made up of 14 amino acids. This CDR3 reads CASSLSGSLLEQYF. CDR3 nucleotides: TGCGCCAGCAGCCTGTCAGGATCCTTGCTTGAGCAGTACTTC.

The rearrangement joins TRBV7-9 to TRBJ1-1; 10 bases agree with TRBD1. Germline V lookup: CDR1 SEHNR, CDR2 FQNEAQ (reference sequence). With 5 bases clipped from V and 1 base from J, the junction kept 7 bases outside the gene matches. The CDR3 totals 16 residues. CDR3 residues: CASSVGQGKANTEAFF. The CDR3 region has the DNA TGTGCCAGCAGCGTGGGACAGGGGAAGGCGAACACTGAAGCTTTCTTT.

V gene TRBV7-9 combines with J gene TRBJ1-6; D is perhaps TRBD1 (6 bases). This CDR3 spans 15 amino acids. V was shortened by 1 base and J by 7 bases, with 11 bases between the two germline ends. The germline gives CDR1 SEHNR, CDR2 FQNEAQ (reference sequence). CDR3 coding DNA: TGTGCCAGCAGCTTAGTTCCACAGGGAAATTCACCCCTCCACTTT. It codes for CASSLVPQGNSPLHF. The full variable domain, in which reference TRBV7-9 and TRBJ1-6 provide the parts outside the CDR3, is DTGVSQNPRHKITKRGQNVTFRCDPISEHNRLYWYRQTLGQGPEFLTYFQNEAQLEKSRLLSDRFSAERPKGSFSTLEIQRTEQGDSAMYLCASSLVPQGNSPLHFGNGTRLTVT.

V usage is TRBV10-1 and J usage is TRBJ2-3, with D possibly matching TRBD1 (6 bases). CDR1 and CDR2 (germline): WNHNN, SYGVQD (reference sequence). Trimming took off 6 bases at V and 6 bases at J, with 13 bases between the two ends. There are 13 residues in the CDR3. The CDR3 DNA follows: TGCGCCAGCAGCGGACAGTATTCGGATACGCAGTATTTT. Protein sequence: CASSGQYSDTQYF.

CDR3 coding DNA: TGTGCCAGCAGTGAAGCGCCAGGGAATCAGCCCCAGCATTTT. Encoded protein: CASSEAPGNQPQHF. This chain connects TRBV2 to TRBJ1-5; D might be TRBD1 (5 bases). The germline V and J ends were trimmed by 0 bases and 4 bases, with 7 bases remaining between them. Germline CDR1 is SNHLY and CDR2 is FYNNEI. There are 14 residues in the CDR3.

This clone occurred a few times. The sample carries other DNA sequences with the same CDR3. The gene calls are TRBV2 and TRBJ2-7; 7 positions agree with TRBD1. The junction had 2 bases not matched to a gene; V was cut back by 2 bases and J by 1 base. The CDR3 runs to 14 residues. Germline V gene data show CDR1 as SNHLY and CDR2 as FYNNEI. The CDR3: CASSEQGESYEQYF. CDR3 DNA sequence: TGTGCCAGCAGTGAACAGGGGGAATCCTACGAGCAGTACTTC.

This chain joins TRBV25-1 and TRBJ1-2; possible D gene TRBD1, 6 bases. The CDR3 covers 14 residues. In germline, CDR1 is MGHDK, CDR2 SYGVNS. V lost 3 bases, J lost 4 bases, and 12 bases lay in between. The DNA for the CDR3 is TGTGCCAGCAGTGATTTTGGGACACCCTATGGCTACACCTTC. Encoded protein: CASSDFGTPYGYTF.

This chain connects TRBV5-1 to TRBJ2-2; 11 bases align to TRBD2. V was clipped by 4 bases and J by 1 base; unmatched bases: 6. Germline CDR1 reads SGHRS; CDR2 reads YFSETQ. CDR3 length equals 17 residues. The DNA for the CDR3 is TGCGCCAGCAGCGGAAGACTAGCGGGAAGGAACACCGGGGAGCTGTTTTTT. Translated, it gives CASSGRLAGRNTGELFF. Full variable domain (remainder filled in from reference TRBV5-1 and TRBJ2-2): KAGVTQTPRYLIKTRGQQVTLSCSPISGHRSVSWYQQTPGQGLQFLFEYFSETQRNKGNFPGRFSGRQFSNSRSEMNVSTLELGDSALYLCASSGRLAGRNTGELFFGEGSRLTVL.

As concerns this clone: Other nucleotide sequences from this sample produce the same CDR3. The chain carries TRBV6-5 and TRBJ1-5; 9 positions agree with TRBD1. Germline CDR1 reads MNHEY; CDR2 reads SVGAGI. J lost 5 bases, V lost 5 bases, and 4 bases had no gene match. This CDR3 is 14 amino acids long. This CDR3 is CASSQDRGHQPQHF. The CDR3 nucleotides read TGTGCCAGCAGTCAGGACAGGGGTCATCAGCCCCAGCATTTT.

The V call is TRBV5-6, the J call TRBJ1-1; D uncertain. Germline-derived CDR1 and CDR2 are SGHDT and YYEEEE. The CDR3 loop spans 15 amino acids. V was pared by 3 bases and J by 0 bases, with 12 bases between. The CDR3 nucleotides are TGTGCCAGCAGCTCGGGGAGTCTGATGAACACTGAAGCTTTCTTT. Protein: CASSSGSLMNTEAFF.

The J gene is TRBJ2-7, the V gene TRBV7-8, with a weak D call TRBD1 (5 bases). Trimming took off 0 bases at V and 1 base at J, with 13 bases between the two ends. The CDR3 covers 16 residues. CDR1 is SGHVS, CDR2 FQNEAQ, per germline. In nucleotides, the CDR3 is TGTGCCAGCAGCTTAGCGGGGCGCTCCCTATCCTACGAGCAGTACTTC. It encodes CASSLAGRSLSYEQYF.

This sequence joins TRBV6-5 and TRBJ2-7, with D tentatively TRBD2 (5 bases). The V and J ends lost 0 bases and 13 bases respectively, with 16 bases between them. Germline assignment: CDR1 MNHEY and CDR2 SVGAGI. The length of the CDR3 is 13 residues. The CDR3 DNA reads TGTGCCAGCAGTTACTCGGTGGGTGCGGGCCTCTACTTC. This gives the protein CASSYSVGAGLYF.